This T cell receptor (beta chain) was obtained from a study of shared clonotypes between healthy human individuals. Libraries were prepared by immunoSEQ multiplex PCR; TCRdb keeps only in-frame clonotypes and omits some of them. The table records about 1 million clones, roughly 80% of them present only once. The TCR comes from a man aged 18 to 29 in good health. The sample comprised memory CD4+ T cells sorted from blood. Subset described: CD45RA-negative fraction.

CDR3 loop: CASSQDRGSNSPLHF. DNA of the CDR3: TGCGCCAGCAGCCAAGATAGGGGGAGCAATTCACCCCTCCACTTT. V gene TRBV4-1 combines with J gene TRBJ1-6; a weak D match, TRBD1 (6 bases). V lost 0 bases and J 7 bases, leaving 10 bases between the germline ends. The CDR3 spans 15 residues. Germline loops: CDR1 MGHRA, CDR2 YSYEKL.